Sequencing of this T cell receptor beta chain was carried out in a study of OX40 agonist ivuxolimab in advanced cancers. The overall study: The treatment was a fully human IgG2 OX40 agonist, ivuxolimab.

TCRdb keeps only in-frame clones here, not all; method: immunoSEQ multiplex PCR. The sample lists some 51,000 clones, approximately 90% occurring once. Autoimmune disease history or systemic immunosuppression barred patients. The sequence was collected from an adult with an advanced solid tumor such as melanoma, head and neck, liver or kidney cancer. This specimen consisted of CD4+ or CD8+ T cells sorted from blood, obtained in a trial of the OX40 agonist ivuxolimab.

The CDR3 loop is CASSLSYSGDTQYF. CDR3 DNA: TGTGCCAGCAGTTTAAGTTACTCAGGAGATACGCAGTATTTT. The chain combines TRBV27 with TRBJ2-3; D gene ambiguous. Looked up from germline, CDR1 is MNHEY and CDR2 is SMNVEV (reference sequence). Trimming took off 2 bases at V and 5 bases at J, with 11 bases between the two ends. The length of the CDR3 is 14 residues.